Shown below are 14 T cell receptor beta chains from a single sample sequenced in a study of beta chain features in type 1 diabetes. Study-level points and caveats: Shortening that was moderate but significant affected the TCRB CDR3s of Type 1 diabetes patients in all four CD4+ subsets.

These receptors have no known antigen. Every bit of the isolated RNA underwent reverse transcription, so sequencing read expressed TCRB transcripts. The method was immunoSEQ multiplex PCR; TCRdb's version includes in-frame clones alone and lacks a portion of them. The sample yields about 640,000 clones, around 11% seen once. The specimen sequenced was naive CD4+ T cells from blood. These receptor sequences come from a man aged 25-40 years with type 1 diabetes.

Comment on this clone: The same CDR3 can be traced to other DNA sequences in this sample. The chain is built from TRBV7-2 and TRBJ1-2; 10 nucleotides agree with TRBD1. V was clipped by 5 bases and J by 2 bases; unmatched bases: 2. CDR1 SGHTA and CDR2 FQGNSA come from the germline V gene. The CDR3 is 14 residues long. CDR3 DNA sequence: TGTGCCAGCAGCCTGGACAGGGGGAACTATGGCTACACCTTC. Translation gives CASSLDRGNYGYTF.

This clone has a handful of counts. The rearrangement uses TRBV10-3 and TRBJ2-5, with D uncertain. This CDR3 comprises 16 residues. Germline values: CDR1 ENHRY, CDR2 SYGVKD. Trimming shortened V by 0 bases and J by 1 base, and 12 bases separated the two germline ends. CDR3 region: CAISESMSAVQETQYF. DNA of the CDR3: TGTGCCATCAGTGAGTCGATGTCGGCAGTCCAAGAGACCCAGTACTTC.

The rearrangement joins TRBV30 to TRBJ1-5; no definite D call. CDR1 is GTSNPN, CDR2 SVGIG, per germline (reference sequence). The CDR3 is 13 amino acids. Trimming removed 2 bases from V and 0 bases from J, with 5 bases in between. CDR3 DNA: TGTGCCTGGAGTCACTATAGCAATCAGCCCCAGCATTTT. This encodes CAWSHYSNQPQHF.

The rearrangement uses TRBV7-2 and TRBJ1-4, with TRBD1 matching 10 bases. The CDR3 is made up of 15 amino acids. Germline-derived CDR1 and CDR2 are SGHTA and FQGNSA. The junction had 11 bases not matched to a gene; V was cut back by 5 bases and J by 11 bases. CDR3 loop: CASSPQTGQGFKLFF. In DNA form, the CDR3 reads TGTGCCAGCAGCCCTCAAACGGGACAGGGGTTTAAACTGTTTTTT.

This rearrangement joins TRBV4-3 to TRBJ1-2; D is undetermined. CDR3 size: 13 residues. The V gene's germline CDR1 is LGHNA and CDR2 YSLEER. Between the trimmed V and J ends, which lost 0 bases and 3 bases, there was a span of 5 bases. The CDR3: CASSQEEHYGYTF. The CDR3 DNA sequence: TGCGCCAGCAGCCAAGAGGAACACTATGGCTACACCTTC.

The chain couples TRBV7-2 to TRBJ2-7; D perhaps matches TRBD1 (5 bases). From germline, CDR1 is SGHTA and CDR2 FQGNSA. The V gene lost 7 bases and the J gene lost 6 bases, with 19 bases spanning the gap. The CDR3 spans 14 residues. CDR3 region: CASTPLGRQGEQYF. The CDR3 region has the DNA TGTGCCAGCACCCCCCTCGGCAGGCAGGGCGAGCAGTACTTC.

This clone occurred a few times. The gene calls are TRBV4-3 and TRBJ2-5; D unresolved. Germline V lookup: CDR1 LGHNA, CDR2 YSLEER. The CDR3 has 14 residues. V shed 1 base and J shed 7 bases, with 13 bases lying between them. The CDR3 DNA reads TGCGCCAGCAGCCAAGGTCTCGTATCAGGGACCCAGTACTTC. Protein sequence: CASSQGLVSGTQYF.

This clone was seen a few times. The rearrangement links TRBV7-2 to TRBJ1-2, with a weak D call TRBD1 (5 bases). Trimming took off 5 bases at V and 8 bases at J, with 15 bases between the two ends. The CDR3 is 13 residues long. Looked up from germline, CDR1 is SGHTA and CDR2 is FQGNSA. CDR3 in DNA: TGTGCCAGCAGCCGGGACGGCCTAGAGGGCTACACCTTC. This sequence encodes CASSRDGLEGYTF.

This clone was seen a few times. The gene calls are TRBV18 and TRBJ1-1; TRBD1 is a possible D gene (5 bases). The CDR3 is 16 residues long. The germline V gene has CDR1 KGHSH and CDR2 LQKENI. Trimming pared 3 bases from V and 1 base from J, leaving 15 bases between. The CDR3 here is CASSPRTFGGNTEAFF. The CDR3 DNA reads as TGTGCCAGCTCACCCCGTACCTTCGGGGGGAACACTGAAGCTTTCTTT.

The V and J genes are TRBV7-6 and TRBJ1-1; D remains unclear. This CDR3 has 11 amino acids. Germline values: CDR1 SGHVS, CDR2 FNYEAQ. Trimming took 2 bases from V and 6 from J, leaving 4 bases between them. The CDR3 sequence: CASSLQAEAFF. CDR3 DNA sequence: TGTGCCAGCAGCTTACAGGCTGAAGCTTTCTTT.

There are a few counts of this clone. The chain combines TRBV14 with TRBJ1-2, with 10 bases that match TRBD1. The CDR3 covers 14 residues. V was pared by 6 bases and J by 6 bases, with 7 bases of the junction left unmatched. In germline, CDR1 is SGHDN, CDR2 FVKESK. The CDR3 DNA reads as TGTGCCAGCAGTCGGGACAGGGGAACGAATGGCTACACCTTC. Translated: CASSRDRGTNGYTF.

This clone was observed a few times. The chain has TRBV9 and TRBJ2-1; D gene ambiguous. CDR1 is SGDLS, CDR2 YYNGEE, per germline. Trimming cost V 0 bases and J 0 bases, with 7 bases left between them. This CDR3 contains 15 residues. CDR3 coding DNA: TGTGCCAGCAGCGTAGACCCAAACTCCTACAATGAGCAGTTCTTC. Its translation is CASSVDPNSYNEQFF. The whole variable domain, filled in from reference TRBV9 and TRBJ2-1, reads DSGVTQTPKHLITATGQRVTLRCSPRSGDLSVYWYQQSLDQGLQFLIQYYNGEERAKGNILERFSAQQFPDLHSELNLSSLELGDSALYFCASSVDPNSYNEQFFGPGTRLTVL.

A few counts support this clone. CDR3 loop: CASTGGGVAKNIQYF. The CDR3 nucleotides read TGTGCCAGCACAGGGGGCGGGGTAGCCAAAAACATTCAGTACTTC. The chain joins TRBV7-2 to TRBJ2-4, with 8 nucleotides matching TRBD1. Germline trimming cut 7 bases from V and 0 bases from J; bases unmatched to any gene: 5. Germline V lookup: CDR1 SGHTA, CDR2 FQGNSA. The CDR3 spans 15 residues.

This clone was observed a handful of times. The rearrangement joins TRBV6-4 to TRBJ1-6; 12 bases are shared with TRBD1. The CDR3 is 18 residues long. Trimming removed 4 bases from V and 10 bases from J; junction bases left unmatched: 14. CDR1 MRHNA and CDR2 SNTAGT come from the germline V gene. DNA for the CDR3: TGTGCCAGCAGTGTAACGCCCTCGGGACAGGGGGCGAGCTCACCCCTCCACTTT. It yields the protein CASSVTPSGQGASSPLHF.